This T cell receptor beta chain was found in a study of blood T cell repertoires in COVID-19 (TCRdb year 2020). Some background on the complete study: Samples from collaborators originated in the United States, Italy and Spain and spanned both the acute and convalescent phases of COVID-19. The material from the prospective study consisted of cDNA or gDNA derived from T cells, B-cell-depleted T cells, or PBMCs. The dataset comprised deeply sampled blood TCRbeta repertoires from subjects exposed to, actively infected with, or recovered from COVID-19. The repertoires were released in a freely available public database intended as a resource for research on the immune response to SARS-CoV-2. The samples were drawn from two sources: the first 160 participants of the ongoing ImmuneRACE study, and approximately 1,300 subjects contributed by 6 global collaborators. Sample metadata almost always included a de-identified subject ID, COVID-19 status, age in years and sex. Where HLA class I and class II types were available, the types were taken from metadata supplied by the sample provider, not from assay-based typing. Overall study outcomes, separate from this receptor: The quantity of clinical and demographic metadata differed by source and by participant and was supplied without curation.

At the junction V is shortened by 3 bases and J by 3 bases, with 14 bases in between. CDR1 and CDR2, per the germline V gene (reference sequence), are LNHDA and SQIVND. The CDR3 goes from the cysteine to the phenylalanine over 15 residues. Just CDR3 DNA is preserved here, 45 bases in frame from base 1. TCRbeta CDR3 regions were amplified from genomic DNA by means of the immunoSEQ Assay, a bias-controlled multiplex PCR. In the authors' own workflow: Nucleated cell counts per sample were estimated from amplification of reference gene primers within the assay. Sequence reads were collapsed and filtered to measure the absolute abundance of every unique TCRbeta CDR3 rearrangement. For each sample, productive Simpson clonality was calculated as the square root of Simpson's diversity index across productive rearrangements. The table comes from immuneACCESS by way of TCRdb, which keeps in-frame sequences with V and J called. Part of the clones is missing from these tables; in studies checked, under half for an unresolved V gene and the rest for unknown reasons. V and J calls and clone size are those listed in that table; D and trimming were worked out from the DNA. Recorded for this sample are 200,000 or so clones; 80% to 85% of them occurred a single time. Over 6.5% of the sample comes from the top ten.

Concerning this clone: What antigen it recognizes has not been identified. No base-level quality is on record; no much larger clone is a single base apart.

Participants in the prospective study were aged roughly 18 to 89 years, lived in about two dozen United States geographic areas, and enrolled through a virtual design. To assign participants to cohorts, the prospective study relied on clinical history that participants themselves reported in a screening survey and a study questionnaire. For ImmuneRACE Cohort 3, a participant was defined as recovered based on two consecutive negative NP/OP PCR tests, clearance by a healthcare professional, or resolution of symptoms. In the prospective study, mobile phlebotomists collected whole blood, serum and a nasopharyngeal or oropharyngeal swab from each participant. Over a roughly 2-month period, participants in the prospective study had the option of providing additional blood draws and questionnaires. Before DNA extraction, blood samples from the prospective study were shipped at room temperature or frozen.

This TCR derives from a man aged 40-55 years who had recovered from COVID-19. The specimen was PBMCs or T cells enriched from blood (not recorded which). This sequence uses TRBV19 and TRBJ1-2; the D gene is possibly TRBD1, with 5 bases matching. The CDR3 sequence is CASSMPGFFDYGYTF. In nucleotides, the sequence is TGTGCCAGTAGTATGCCAGGGTTTTTCGACTATGGCTACACCTTC.